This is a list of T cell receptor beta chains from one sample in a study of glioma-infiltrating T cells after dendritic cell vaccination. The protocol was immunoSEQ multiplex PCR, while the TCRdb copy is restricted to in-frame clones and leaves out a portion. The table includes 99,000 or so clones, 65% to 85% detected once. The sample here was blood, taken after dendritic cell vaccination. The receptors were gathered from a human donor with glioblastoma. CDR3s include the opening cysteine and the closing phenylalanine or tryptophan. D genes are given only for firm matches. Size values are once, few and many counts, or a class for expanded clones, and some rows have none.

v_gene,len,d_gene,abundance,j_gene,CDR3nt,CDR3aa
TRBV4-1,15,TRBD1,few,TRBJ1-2,TGCGCCAGCAGCCAAAACAGGGGGCTGGGGTATGGCTACACCTTC,CASSQNRGLGYGYTF
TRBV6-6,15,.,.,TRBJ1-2,TGTGCCAGCAGTTACTCGATCGTTGGCAGTCGAGGCTACACCTTC,CASSYSIVGSRGYTF
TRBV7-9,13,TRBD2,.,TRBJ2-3,TGTGCCAGCAGCGAACTAGCGGCTGATACGCAGTATTTT,CASSELAADTQYF
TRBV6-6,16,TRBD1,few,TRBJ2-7,TGTGCCAGCAGTTACTCCCCTGACAGGGGGCTTATCGAGCAGTACTTC,CASSYSPDRGLIEQYF
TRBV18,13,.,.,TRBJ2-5,TGTGCCAGCTCACCTCCAAACCAAGAGACCCAGTACTTC,CASSPPNQETQYF
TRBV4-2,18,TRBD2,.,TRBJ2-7,TGTGCCAGCAGCCAAGGCAACCCCTCTAGCGGGAGGGTCCACGAGCAGTACTTC,CASSQGNPSSGRVHEQYF
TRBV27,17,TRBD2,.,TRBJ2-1,TGTGCCAGCAGTTTCCCTCGGACTAGCGGGGTGTACAATGAGCAGTTCTTC,CASSFPRTSGVYNEQFF
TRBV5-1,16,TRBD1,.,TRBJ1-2,TGCGCCAGCAGCTGGGCCCCGAACAGGGGGCGCGTTGGCTACACCTTC,CASSWAPNRGRVGYTF
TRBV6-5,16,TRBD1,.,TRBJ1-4,TGTGCCAGCAGTTCAACCCCGGGACAGGGTGGGGAAAAACTGTTTTTT,CASSSTPGQGGEKLFF
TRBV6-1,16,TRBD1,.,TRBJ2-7,TGTGCCAGCAGTGAATGGACAGGGCCGTGGGGCGACGAGCAGTACTTC,CASSEWTGPWGDEQYF
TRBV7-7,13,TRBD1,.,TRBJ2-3,TGTGCTAGCAGCCCCGGACAGGGTGATACGCAGTATTTT,CASSPGQGDTQYF
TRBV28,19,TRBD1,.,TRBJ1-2,TGTGCCAGCAGTTTTGACGGCCGGACAGGGTCGATATTGGACTATGGCTACACCTTC,CASSFDGRTGSILDYGYTF
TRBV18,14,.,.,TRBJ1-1,TGTGCCAGCTCACAACACAGGGATCACACTGAAGCTTTCTTT,CASSQHRDHTEAFF
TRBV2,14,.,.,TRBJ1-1,TGTGCCAGCAGTGAACGGGTTCTGAACACTGAAGCTTTCTTT,CASSERVLNTEAFF
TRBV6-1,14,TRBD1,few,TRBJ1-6,TGTGCCAGCACGAGTGGACAGGACAATTCACCCCTCCACTTT,CASTSGQDNSPLHF
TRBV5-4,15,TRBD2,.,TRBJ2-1,TGTGCCAGCAGCCCCGGGGGGGCCTCCGACAATGAGCAGTTCTTC,CASSPGGASDNEQFF
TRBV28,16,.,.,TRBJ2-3,TGTGCCAGCAGTTTATCGGTGGGAGGTTTGACAGATACGCAGTATTTT,CASSLSVGGLTDTQYF
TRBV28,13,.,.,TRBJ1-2,TGTGCCAGCAGTTTAAGGAGGTTCGTCGGCTACACCTTC,CASSLRRFVGYTF
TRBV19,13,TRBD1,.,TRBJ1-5,TGTGCCAGTAAGGGACAGGGGTATCAGCCCCAGCATTTT,CASKGQGYQPQHF
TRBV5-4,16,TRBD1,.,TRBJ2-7,TGTGCCAGCAGCTTGGATATCACCGGGACAGACTACGAGCAGTACTTC,CASSLDITGTDYEQYF
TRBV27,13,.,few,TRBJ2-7,TGTGCCAGCAGTTTATCGTCAGCCTACGAGCAGTACTTC,CASSLSSAYEQYF
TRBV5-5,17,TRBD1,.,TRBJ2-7,TGTGCCAGCAGCTTCGGACAGGGGGTCCCCAGCTCCTACGAGCAGTACTTC,CASSFGQGVPSSYEQYF
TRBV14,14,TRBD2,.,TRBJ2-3,TGTGCCAGCAGCCCCCAAACCACTAGCGGGGGGCAGTATTTT,CASSPQTTSGGQYF
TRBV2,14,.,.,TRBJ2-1,TGTGCCAGCAGTGAAATGGGACTCTGGGATGAGCAGTTCTTC,CASSEMGLWDEQFF
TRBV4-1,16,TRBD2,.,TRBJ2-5,TGCGCCAGCAGCCAAGGGACTAGCGGGGGAATTGAGACCCAGTACTTC,CASSQGTSGGIETQYF
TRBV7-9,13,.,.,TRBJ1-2,TGTGCCAGCAGCTTAGCCCTCAATGGAGCCTACACCTTC,CASSLALNGAYTF
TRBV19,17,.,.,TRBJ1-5,TGTGCCAGTAGTATGGTTCAGGGGTGGACCAGCAATCAGCCCCAGCATTTT,CASSMVQGWTSNQPQHF
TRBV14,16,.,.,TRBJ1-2,TGTGCCAGCAGCTACTTCAGGGGATCAGTGTACTATGGCTACACCTTC,CASSYFRGSVYYGYTF
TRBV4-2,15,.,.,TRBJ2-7,TGTGCCAGCAGCCAAGACCCGTCGGGAGAGTGGGAGCAGTACTTC,CASSQDPSGEWEQYF
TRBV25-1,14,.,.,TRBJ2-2,TGTGCCAGCAGTGGACACAGCCCCTCCGGGGAGCTGTTTTTT,CASSGHSPSGELFF
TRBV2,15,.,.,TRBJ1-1,TGTGCCAGCAGTAGATTTTCGGGAGGGAGCACTGAAGCTTTCTTT,CASSRFSGGSTEAFF
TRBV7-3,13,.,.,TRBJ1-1,TGTGCCAGCAGCTTACTCCCGAACACTGAAGCTTTCTTT,CASSLLPNTEAFF
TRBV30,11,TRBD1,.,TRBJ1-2,TGTGCCGGCCGGGACAGGGGTTTGTACACCTTC,CAGRDRGLYTF
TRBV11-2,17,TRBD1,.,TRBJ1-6,TGTGCCAGCAGCTTAGAGACAGGGAGCTCCTATAATTCACCCCTCCACTTT,CASSLETGSSYNSPLHF
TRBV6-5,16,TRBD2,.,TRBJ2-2,TGTGCCAGCAGTTACTTGGGACTAGCGGATACCGGGGAGCTGTTTTTT,CASSYLGLADTGELFF
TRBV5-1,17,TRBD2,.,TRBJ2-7,TGCGCCAGCAGCTTGACTAGCGGGAGGGGAGGCTCCTACGAGCAGTACTTC,CASSLTSGRGGSYEQYF
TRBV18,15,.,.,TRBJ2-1,TGTGCCAGCTCACCTTGGACTGGCTCCTACAATGAGCAGTTCTTC,CASSPWTGSYNEQFF
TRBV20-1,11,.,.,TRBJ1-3,TGCAGTGCTGCAGTGGGAAACACCATATATTTT,CSAAVGNTIYF
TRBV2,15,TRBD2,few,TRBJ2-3,TGTGCCAGCGGCGGGGGGGCCCGTAGCACAGATACGCAGTATTTT,CASGGGARSTDTQYF